The entry below describes one T cell receptor beta chain. Its target is unknown. Germline V gives CDR1 LNHDA, CDR2 SQIVND (reference sequence). V gave up 7 bases and J gave up 1 base, with 17 bases separating them. The CDR3 totals 15 residues. These data are taken from a study of T cell responses to AZD1222 COVID-19 vaccine. Whole-study context: Timing groups of about 4 and about 12 weeks for second doses were pooled. Study-wide findings and caveats: Mapped onto spike, vaccine-associated CD4 TCRs spanned it and were dominant at 160-218 and 743-854. Among the donors, most were white British and more were female, and clonal diversity was possibly underestimated. The study reported that nearly half of spike-specific TCRs target unmutated variant regions.

Measured with immunoSEQ multiplex PCR; TCRdb has only the in-frame clones, and not every one. In the table there are roughly 100,000 clones, about 90% of which are singletons. The chain recombines TRBV19 with TRBJ2-7, with D tentatively TRBD1 or TRBD2 (6 bases each). The sequence derives from an adult in good health. The sequences come from peripheral blood, collected on day 0 of AZD1222 vaccination. CDR3 protein: CASTRDGGASYEQYF. The CDR3 DNA reads as TGTGCCAGTACAAGGGACGGGGGCGCGTCCTACGAGCAGTACTTC.